These T cell receptor beta chains were read from a single sample in a study of T-cell memory formation after mild COVID-19. TCRdb re-analysed the 5' RACE reads in MiXCR, keeping a single row per CDR3 protein. The sample records approximately 450,000 distinct CDR3 sequences, 15% to 20% being singletons. What was sequenced was PBMCs or a T cell subset sorted from them (not recorded which). The receptors were sampled from an adult woman who had mild COVID-19 (a few samples of this study predate the infection). Cell type and time point are not known. CDR3s include the opening cysteine and the closing phenylalanine or tryptophan. Fields, in order: J gene, D gene, V gene, clone size, CDR3 protein, CDR3 DNA. D genes are given only for firm matches. Only part of the rows carry a size: once, few, many, or a class if the clone is expanded.

j_call: TRBJ2-7; d_call: TRBD2; v_call: TRBV7-9; clone_size: few; cdr3_aa: CASTLSTSAIITYEQYF; cdr3_nt: TGTGCCAGCACCCTATCGACTAGCGCTATCATCACCTACGAGCAGTACTTC
j_call: TRBJ2-3; d_call: .; v_call: TRBV7-2; clone_size: .; cdr3_aa: CASTPAASVTDTQYF; cdr3_nt: TGTGCCAGCACCCCGGCGGCTAGCGTTACAGATACGCAGTATTTT
j_call: TRBJ1-1; d_call: .; v_call: TRBV5-1; clone_size: .; cdr3_aa: CASSLEPGSTEAFF; cdr3_nt: TGCGCCAGCAGCTTGGAACCAGGGAGCACTGAAGCTTTCTTT
j_call: TRBJ2-5; d_call: TRBD1; v_call: TRBV6-2/TRBV6-3; clone_size: .; cdr3_aa: CASRGQGRETQYF; cdr3_nt: TGTGCCAGCAGAGGACAGGGGAGGGAGACCCAGTACTTC
j_call: TRBJ2-2; d_call: .; v_call: TRBV24-1; clone_size: .; cdr3_aa: CATSALGELFF; cdr3_nt: TGCGCCACCAGCGCTCTCGGGGAGCTGTTTTTT
j_call: TRBJ1-2; d_call: .; v_call: TRBV5-6; clone_size: .; cdr3_aa: CASSLRGLRYGYTF; cdr3_nt: TGTGCCAGCAGCTTGCGTGGGCTCCGGTATGGCTACACCTTC
j_call: TRBJ1-1; d_call: .; v_call: TRBV10-3; clone_size: .; cdr3_aa: CAISTAMNTEAFF; cdr3_nt: TGTGCCATAAGTACAGCTATGAACACTGAAGCTTTCTTT
j_call: TRBJ1-2; d_call: .; v_call: TRBV19; clone_size: few; cdr3_aa: CASSIGEGGYTF; cdr3_nt: TGTGCCAGTAGTATAGGGGAGGGTGGCTACACCTTC
j_call: TRBJ2-2; d_call: .; v_call: TRBV5-1; clone_size: few; cdr3_aa: CASSLEGRSTGELFF; cdr3_nt: TGCGCCAGCAGCTTGGAGGGCAGGTCCACCGGGGAGCTGTTTTTT
j_call: TRBJ2-3; d_call: .; v_call: TRBV7-3; clone_size: few; cdr3_aa: CASSLYPQGQGSDTQYF; cdr3_nt: TGTGCCAGCAGCCTATACCCCCAGGGGCAAGGATCAGATACGCAGTATTTT
j_call: TRBJ1-6; d_call: TRBD1; v_call: TRBV6-5; clone_size: once; cdr3_aa: CASSATGENSPLHF; cdr3_nt: TGTGCCAGCAGCGCGACAGGGGAGAATTCACCCCTCCACTTT
j_call: TRBJ2-5; d_call: .; v_call: TRBV20-1; clone_size: .; cdr3_aa: CSARDQRDAQETQYF; cdr3_nt: TGCAGTGCTAGAGATCAGAGGGACGCCCAAGAGACCCAGTACTTC
j_call: TRBJ2-3; d_call: .; v_call: TRBV7-2; clone_size: .; cdr3_aa: CASSLDQLGTDTQYF; cdr3_nt: TGTGCCAGCAGCTTGGACCAGCTTGGCACAGATACGCAGTATTTT
j_call: TRBJ2-7; d_call: .; v_call: TRBV12-3/TRBV12-4; clone_size: .; cdr3_aa: CASRGAGTPYEQYF; cdr3_nt: TGTGCCAGCAGGGGAGCCGGGACACCATACGAGCAGTACTTC
j_call: TRBJ1-5; d_call: .; v_call: TRBV20-1; clone_size: few; cdr3_aa: CSARRVSNQPQHF; cdr3_nt: TGCAGTGCGAGACGCGTTAGCAATCAGCCCCAGCATTTT
j_call: TRBJ2-7; d_call: .; v_call: TRBV5-1; clone_size: few; cdr3_aa: CASTPGGTSNSYEQYF; cdr3_nt: TGCGCCAGCACCCCGGGTGGGACTTCCAACTCCTACGAGCAGTACTTC
j_call: TRBJ2-3; d_call: .; v_call: TRBV7-6; clone_size: .; cdr3_aa: CASSLALDTQYF; cdr3_nt: TGTGCCAGCAGCTTAGCGCTAGATACGCAGTATTTT
j_call: TRBJ2-3; d_call: TRBD1; v_call: TRBV7-9; clone_size: .; cdr3_aa: CAITGDTDTQYF; cdr3_nt: TGTGCCATTACAGGGGATACAGATACGCAGTATTTT
j_call: TRBJ1-2; d_call: .; v_call: TRBV4-3; clone_size: .; cdr3_aa: CASSRGGNNYGYTF; cdr3_nt: TGCGCCAGTAGCAGAGGGGGGAATAACTATGGCTACACCTTC
j_call: TRBJ2-1; d_call: TRBD2; v_call: TRBV12-3/TRBV12-4; clone_size: many; cdr3_aa: CASSSSGRANEQFF; cdr3_nt: TGTGCCAGCAGTTCTAGCGGGAGGGCCAATGAGCAGTTCTTC
j_call: TRBJ2-6; d_call: .; v_call: TRBV2; clone_size: .; cdr3_aa: CASSDYPRPGANVLTF; cdr3_nt: TGTGCCAGCAGTGATTATCCACGGCCCGGGGCCAACGTCCTGACTTTC
j_call: TRBJ2-3; d_call: TRBD2; v_call: TRBV4-2; clone_size: few; cdr3_aa: CASRGLAGGPDTQYF; cdr3_nt: TGTGCCAGCAGAGGTCTAGCGGGGGGCCCAGATACGCAGTATTTT
j_call: TRBJ2-2; d_call: .; v_call: TRBV6-2/TRBV6-3; clone_size: .; cdr3_aa: CASSYILVHTGELFF; cdr3_nt: TGTGCCAGCAGTTACATTCTGGTTCACACCGGGGAGCTGTTTTTT
j_call: TRBJ2-1; d_call: .; v_call: TRBV12-3/TRBV12-4; clone_size: .; cdr3_aa: CASTPIGGPSYNEQFF; cdr3_nt: TGTGCCAGCACCCCTATTGGGGGTCCCTCCTACAATGAGCAGTTCTTC
j_call: TRBJ2-3; d_call: .; v_call: TRBV9; clone_size: once; cdr3_aa: CASSARAGSSTDTQYF; cdr3_nt: TGTGCCAGCAGCGCCCGGGCCGGATCTAGCACAGATACGCAGTATTTT
j_call: TRBJ2-7; d_call: TRBD1; v_call: TRBV27; clone_size: .; cdr3_aa: CARTGTASNDLFYEQYF; cdr3_nt: TGTGCCAGGACCGGGACAGCCTCTAACGATTTATTCTACGAGCAGTACTTC
j_call: TRBJ2-3; d_call: .; v_call: TRBV18; clone_size: few; cdr3_aa: CASSPLDRSSTDTQYF; cdr3_nt: TGTGCCAGCTCACCCCTGGACCGTTCCTCCACAGATACGCAGTATTTT
j_call: TRBJ2-1; d_call: .; v_call: TRBV6-1; clone_size: .; cdr3_aa: CASSEARLKGVFF; cdr3_nt: TGTGCCAGCAGTGAAGCTAGACTGAAGGGGGTGTTCTTC
j_call: TRBJ2-7; d_call: .; v_call: TRBV9; clone_size: few; cdr3_aa: CASSLQGGGSTYEQYF; cdr3_nt: TGTGCCAGCAGCCTACAGGGTGGCGGGAGTACCTACGAGCAGTACTTC
j_call: TRBJ2-3; d_call: .; v_call: TRBV3-1; clone_size: few; cdr3_aa: CASSQDPRITDTQYF; cdr3_nt: TGTGCCAGCAGCCAAGATCCACGTATCACAGATACGCAGTATTTT
j_call: TRBJ2-2; d_call: .; v_call: TRBV18; clone_size: many; cdr3_aa: CASSPRDTGELFF; cdr3_nt: TGTGCCAGCTCACCAAGGGACACCGGGGAGCTGTTTTTT
j_call: TRBJ2-3; d_call: .; v_call: TRBV3-1; clone_size: .; cdr3_aa: CASSPRAINTDTQYF; cdr3_nt: TGTGCCAGCAGCCCCCGGGCGATTAACACAGATACGCAGTATTTT
j_call: TRBJ2-7; d_call: TRBD2; v_call: TRBV4-2; clone_size: many; cdr3_aa: CASSQEASGPYEQYF; cdr3_nt: TGTGCCAGCAGCCAAGAGGCTAGCGGACCCTACGAGCAGTACTTC
j_call: TRBJ1-5; d_call: TRBD1; v_call: TRBV10-3; clone_size: few; cdr3_aa: CAINKRGTDSSNQPQHF; cdr3_nt: TGTGCCATCAATAAACGCGGGACAGATAGTAGCAATCAGCCCCAGCATTTT
j_call: TRBJ2-1; d_call: TRBD2; v_call: TRBV6-5; clone_size: few; cdr3_aa: CASSAGGSDTGQFF; cdr3_nt: TGTGCCAGCAGTGCAGGCGGGAGTGACACTGGGCAGTTCTTC
j_call: TRBJ1-6; d_call: .; v_call: TRBV6-5; clone_size: .; cdr3_aa: CARKGTVLRSPLHF; cdr3_nt: TGTGCCAGGAAAGGGACTGTGCTAAGGTCACCCCTCCACTTT
j_call: TRBJ1-1; d_call: .; v_call: TRBV12-3/TRBV12-4; clone_size: .; cdr3_aa: CASSLTGNMNTEAFF; cdr3_nt: TGTGCCAGCAGCCTGACGGGAAACATGAACACTGAAGCTTTCTTT
j_call: TRBJ1-1; d_call: .; v_call: TRBV5-1; clone_size: .; cdr3_aa: CASSLGTSGDTEAFF; cdr3_nt: TGCGCCAGCAGCTTGGGAACTTCAGGGGACACTGAAGCTTTCTTT
j_call: TRBJ2-2; d_call: .; v_call: TRBV4-3; clone_size: many; cdr3_aa: CASSQAGTNTGELFF; cdr3_nt: TGCGCCAGCAGCCAAGCCGGGACCAACACCGGGGAGCTGTTTTTT
j_call: TRBJ2-7; d_call: .; v_call: TRBV20-1; clone_size: .; cdr3_aa: CSASPGPRVWPYEQYF; cdr3_nt: TGCAGTGCTAGTCCGGGCCCCCGGGTGTGGCCCTACGAGCAGTACTTC
j_call: TRBJ2-3; d_call: .; v_call: TRBV7-7; clone_size: few; cdr3_aa: CASSLSPGGDTQYF; cdr3_nt: TGTGCCAGCAGCCTTAGCCCCGGGGGAGATACGCAGTATTTT
j_call: TRBJ1-1; d_call: TRBD1; v_call: TRBV18; clone_size: .; cdr3_aa: CASRRTGGTQMNTEAFF; cdr3_nt: TGTGCCAGCCGACGGACAGGGGGTACTCAGATGAACACTGAAGCTTTCTTT
j_call: TRBJ2-7; d_call: .; v_call: TRBV12-3/TRBV12-4; clone_size: .; cdr3_aa: CASSLGEGPYEQYF; cdr3_nt: TGTGCCAGCAGTTTGGGTGAAGGCCCCTACGAGCAGTACTTC
j_call: TRBJ1-5; d_call: .; v_call: TRBV4-1; clone_size: .; cdr3_aa: CASSQDVHPNQPQHF; cdr3_nt: TGCGCCAGCAGCCAAGATGTACACCCTAATCAGCCCCAGCATTTT
j_call: TRBJ2-3; d_call: .; v_call: TRBV2; clone_size: .; cdr3_aa: CASIETDGRDTQYF; cdr3_nt: TGTGCCAGCATTGAGACCGACGGACGAGATACGCAGTATTTT
j_call: TRBJ1-1; d_call: .; v_call: TRBV29-1; clone_size: few; cdr3_aa: CSVEWVRGTEAFF; cdr3_nt: TGCAGCGTTGAATGGGTCAGGGGCACTGAAGCTTTCTTT
j_call: TRBJ2-7; d_call: .; v_call: TRBV29-1; clone_size: .; cdr3_aa: CSVTTSYEQYF; cdr3_nt: TGCAGCGTAACCACCTCCTACGAGCAGTACTTC
j_call: TRBJ2-1; d_call: TRBD2; v_call: TRBV19; clone_size: .; cdr3_aa: CASGGLAGNEQFF; cdr3_nt: TGTGCCAGTGGGGGACTAGCGGGGAATGAGCAGTTCTTC
j_call: TRBJ1-1; d_call: .; v_call: TRBV4-3; clone_size: many; cdr3_aa: CASSQDLAGRNTEAFF; cdr3_nt: TGCGCCAGCAGCCAAGATTTGGCAGGAAGGAACACTGAAGCTTTCTTT
j_call: TRBJ2-5; d_call: TRBD1; v_call: TRBV29-1; clone_size: .; cdr3_aa: CSVRRGPHETQYF; cdr3_nt: TGCAGCGTCCGCAGGGGGCCTCACGAGACCCAGTACTTC